At least ten counts were recorded for the clone carrying this T cell receptor (beta chain). The data were taken from a study of T-cell reconstitution after alpha-beta-depleted transplantation in children. This sample's TCRbeta library carried unique molecular identifier barcodes. Each CDR3 protein gets one entry after TCRdb re-called the PCR reads with MiXCR. The sample includes about 240,000 distinct CDR3 sequences, about 11% seen only once; the top ten take approximately 2.9%. V dropped 8 bases and J dropped 1 base, with 11 bases sitting between them. This CDR3 is 13 amino acids long. Germline CDR1 and CDR2: LGHNA and YSLEER.

The rearrangement uses TRBV4-3 and TRBJ1-1; D remains ambiguous. The receptor was derived from a human donor who donated a stem cell graft to a child with acute lymphoblastic leukemia. The sequences come from PBMCs from the stem cell graft donor, collected from the stem cell graft. The CDR3 is CASAITENTEAFF. As DNA, the CDR3 is TGCGCCAGCGCAATAACAGAGAACACTGAAGCTTTCTTT.